These 15 T cell receptor beta chains came from one sample sequenced in a study of cytomegalovirus exposure and HLA in healthy donors. PCR primers comprised 60 Vbeta and 13 Jbeta primers. Here immunoSEQ multiplex PCR was the method, and the copy in TCRdb shows in-frame clones only, minus some. The profile shows some 110,000 clones, about four fifths of them singletons. The sequenced sample was PBMCs. The receptor source for this set is a man aged 45-65 years in good health and CMV-seronegative.

The rearrangement uses TRBV4-2 and TRBJ2-5, with 10 bases identical to TRBD2. This CDR3 spans 15 amino acids. Germline V CDR1 and CDR2: LGHNA, YNFKEQ. J lost 4 bases, V lost 4 bases, and 6 bases had no gene match. In DNA, the CDR3 is TGTGCCAGCAGCCCGGGGCAGCGGGGGGGAGAGACCCAGTACTTC. Encoded protein: CASSPGQRGGETQYF.

This rearrangement joins TRBV28 to TRBJ1-5, with D hard to call. V gave up 2 bases and J gave up 4 bases, with 6 bases separating them. This CDR3 region has 13 residues. Germline CDR1 and CDR2: MDHEN and SYDVKM. The CDR3 loop reads CASSLELNQPQHF. The CDR3 DNA reads as TGTGCCAGCAGTTTAGAACTAAATCAGCCCCAGCATTTT.

The CDR3 DNA sequence: TGTGCCTTCTCGACGGGGGGTCAGGTGGAGACCCAGTACTTC. Translation: CAFSTGGQVETQYF. The rearrangement links TRBV7-9 to TRBJ2-5, with 7 bases matching TRBD2. Trimming cost V 11 bases and J 5 bases; bases outside gene matches: 14. Looked up from germline, CDR1 is SEHNR and CDR2 is FQNEAQ (reference sequence). The CDR3 has 14 residues.

CDR3: CASSFTPRQDSNYGYTF. The CDR3 nucleotides read TGTGCCAGCAGCTTCACACCCCGACAGGACTCCAACTATGGCTACACCTTC. The chain employs TRBV11-2 and TRBJ1-2, with a possible D match to TRBD1 (6 bases). V lost 3 bases, J lost 2 bases, and 19 bases lay in between. Germline values: CDR1 SGHAT, CDR2 FQNNGV. This CDR3 comprises 17 residues. The full variable domain, with the rest looked up from reference TRBV11-2 and TRBJ1-2, is EAGVAQSPRYKIIEKRQSVAFWCNPISGHATLYWYQQILGQGPKLLIQFQNNGVVDDSQLPKDRFSAERLKGVDSTLKIQPAKLEDSAVYLCASSFTPRQDSNYGYTFGSGTRLTVV.

CDR3 coding DNA: TGTGCCAGTCAGGGGGACGGCAATCAGCCCCAGCATTTT. It codes for CASQGDGNQPQHF. V usage is TRBV25-1 and J usage is TRBJ1-5; 7 bases are shared with TRBD1. CDR1 is MGHDK and CDR2 is SYGVNS in the germline V gene. V was clipped by 9 bases and J by 2 bases; unmatched bases: 4. The CDR3 loop spans 13 amino acids.

This chain uses TRBV7-9 with TRBJ1-1; possible D gene TRBD1, 5 bases. Trimming pared 4 bases from V and 5 bases from J, leaving 11 bases between. Germline CDR1 is SEHNR and CDR2 is FQNEAQ (reference sequence). The CDR3 is 13 residues long. CDR3 sequence (DNA): TGTGCCAGCAGCTGGGGCGGGGGGACTGAAGCTTTCTTT. As protein: CASSWGGGTEAFF. Together with reference TRBV7-9 and TRBJ1-1, the CDR3 gives the full variable domain: DTGVSQNPRHKITKRGQNVTFRCDPISEHNRLYWYRQTLGQGPEFLTYFQNEAQLEKSRLLSDRFSAERPKGSFSTLEIQRTEQGDSAMYLCASSWGGGTEAFFGQGTRLTVV.

V gene TRBV6-6 combines with J gene TRBJ1-1, with D tentatively TRBD1 (5 bases). The ends were cut back, 5 bases at V and 4 bases at J, with 11 bases in the middle. Germline V CDR1 and CDR2: MNHNY, SVGAGI (reference sequence). This CDR3 spans 13 amino acids. CDR3 residues: CASSPRRGTEAFF. The CDR3 nucleotides read TGTGCCAGCAGTCCCAGGAGGGGCACTGAAGCTTTCTTT.

In DNA, the CDR3 is TGTGCCAGCAGCTTGGAAGGGGCCCCGGACTATGGCTACACCTTC. Protein sequence: CASSLEGAPDYGYTF. The chain combines TRBV5-6 with TRBJ1-2; tentatively, D is TRBD1 (5 bases). The CDR3 is made up of 15 amino acids. Germline loops: CDR1 SGHDT, CDR2 YYEEEE. V lost 0 bases and J 3 bases, leaving 12 bases between the germline ends.

V and J are TRBV30 and TRBJ1-3; 8 nucleotides agree with TRBD1. This CDR3 spans 15 amino acids. Germline CDR1 and CDR2: GTSNPN and SVGIG (reference sequence). V dropped 3 bases and J dropped 0; count of bases not matched to a gene: 4. The DNA for the CDR3 is TGTGCCTGGAGGGACACAGGGGGCTCTGGAAACACCATATATTTT. The encoded protein is CAWRDTGGSGNTIYF.

The chain links TRBV14 to TRBJ2-3; 9 bases line up with TRBD2. CDR1 is SGHDN, CDR2 FVKESK, per germline. The CDR3 length is 17 residues. Losses at the gene ends were 1 base for V and 0 bases for J; bases not matched to a gene: 5. DNA for the CDR3: TGTGCCAGCAGCCAAGGCTCGACTAGCGGAAGCACAGATACGCAGTATTTT. It codes for CASSQGSTSGSTDTQYF.

V and J are TRBV7-9 and TRBJ1-3, with 7 bases that match TRBD1. The CDR3 is made up of 15 amino acids. V gave up 5 bases and J gave up 3 bases; unmatched junction bases: 7. Germline CDR1 reads SEHNR; CDR2 reads FQNEAQ (reference sequence). The CDR3 bases are TGTGCCAGCAGCACTGACAGGGATGTTGGAAACACCATATATTTT. Protein sequence: CASSTDRDVGNTIYF.

The CDR3 bases are TGTGCCAGCAGCTATAGGGTAGGGGGAATCAAAGAAAAACTGTTTTTT. Protein sequence: CASSYRVGGIKEKLFF. This chain connects TRBV13 to TRBJ1-4, with TRBD1 as a possible D gene (6 bases). This CDR3 has 16 amino acids. V lost 4 bases and J lost 8, with 20 bases in between. Per germline, CDR1 PRHDT and CDR2 FYEKMQ (reference sequence).

The chain uses TRBV10-3 and TRBJ2-7; 11 bases line up with TRBD2. V lost 3 bases and J lost 9; bases outside the gene matches: 13. Germline CDR1 ENHRY, CDR2 SYGVKD. The CDR3 runs to 16 residues. The chain's CDR3 is CAISDTSGTSGFGQYF. CDR3 bases: TGTGCCATCAGTGATACTTCCGGGACTAGCGGTTTCGGGCAGTACTTC.

This clone was detected only a few times. V and J are TRBV28 and TRBJ2-1; 7 bases align to TRBD2. Germline loops: CDR1 MDHEN, CDR2 SYDVKM. The junction had 20 bases not matched to a gene; V was cut back by 8 bases and J by 4 bases. This CDR3 comprises 18 residues. In DNA form, the CDR3 reads TGTGCCAGCCGCCTACCAGCGGGGAAGGTCGGTCGATACAATGAGCAGTTCTTC. It translates to CASRLPAGKVGRYNEQFF.

The gene calls are TRBV18 and TRBJ2-7, with TRBD1 matching 7 bases. Per germline, CDR1 KGHSH and CDR2 LQKENI. J gave up 5 bases and V 4 bases, and 2 bases lay outside the gene matches. CDR3 size: 12 residues. The CDR3 DNA sequence: TGTGCCAGCTCACGGGACAGTCACGAGCAGTACTTC. The encoded protein is CASSRDSHEQYF.